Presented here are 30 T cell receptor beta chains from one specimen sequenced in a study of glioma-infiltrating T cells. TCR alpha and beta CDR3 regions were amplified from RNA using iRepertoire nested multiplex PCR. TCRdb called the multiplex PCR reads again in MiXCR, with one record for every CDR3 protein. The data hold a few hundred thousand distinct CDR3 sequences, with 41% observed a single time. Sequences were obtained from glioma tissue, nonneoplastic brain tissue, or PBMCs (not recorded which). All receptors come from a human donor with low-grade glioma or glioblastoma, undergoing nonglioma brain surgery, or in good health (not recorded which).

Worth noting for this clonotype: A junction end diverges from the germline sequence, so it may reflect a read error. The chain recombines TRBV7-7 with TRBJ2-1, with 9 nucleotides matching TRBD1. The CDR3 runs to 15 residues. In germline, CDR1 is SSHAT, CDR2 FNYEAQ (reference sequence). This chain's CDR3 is CASSTGTGPYNEQFF. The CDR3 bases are TGTGCTAGCAGCACCGGGACAGGGCCCTACAATGAGCAGTTCTTC.

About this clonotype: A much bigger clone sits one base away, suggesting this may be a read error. The CDR3, as DNA: TGCAGTGCTCGGGGACGGAAAACAGATACGCAGTATTTT. Translated: CSARGRKTDTQYF. The J gene is TRBJ2-3, the V gene TRBV20-1; D could derive from TRBD1 or TRBD2 (5 bases each). Trimming stripped 5 bases from V and 3 bases from J, with 12 bases between. The CDR3 loop spans 13 amino acids. In germline, CDR1 is DFQATT, CDR2 SNEGSKA (reference sequence).

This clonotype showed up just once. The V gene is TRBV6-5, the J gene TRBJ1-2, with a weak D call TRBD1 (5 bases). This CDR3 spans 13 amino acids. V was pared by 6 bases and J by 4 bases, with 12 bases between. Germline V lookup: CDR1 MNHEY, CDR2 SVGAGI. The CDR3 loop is CASSSGGSYGYTF. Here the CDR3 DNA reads TGTGCCAGCAGCAGCGGGGGGAGCTATGGCTACACCTTC.

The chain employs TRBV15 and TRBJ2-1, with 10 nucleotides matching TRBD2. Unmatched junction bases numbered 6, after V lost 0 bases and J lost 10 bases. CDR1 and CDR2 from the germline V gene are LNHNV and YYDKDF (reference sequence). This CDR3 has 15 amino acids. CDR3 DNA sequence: TGTGCCACCAGCAGAGATATGACTAGCGGGCGGGAGCAGTTCTTC. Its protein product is CATSRDMTSGREQFF. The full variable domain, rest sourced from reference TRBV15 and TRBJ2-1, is DAMVIQNPRYQVTQFGKPVTLSCSQTLNHNVMYWYQQKSSQAPKLLFHYYDKDFNNEADTPDNFQSRRPNTSFCFLDIRSPGLGDTAMYLCATSRDMTSGREQFFGPGTRLTVL.

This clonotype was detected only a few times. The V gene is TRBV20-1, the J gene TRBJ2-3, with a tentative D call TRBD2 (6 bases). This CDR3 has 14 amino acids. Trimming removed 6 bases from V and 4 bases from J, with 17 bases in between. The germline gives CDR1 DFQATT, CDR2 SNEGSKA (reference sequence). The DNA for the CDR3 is TGCAGTGCGCGGGACCCCCAAGGGGCAGATACGCAGTATTTT. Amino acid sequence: CSARDPQGADTQYF.

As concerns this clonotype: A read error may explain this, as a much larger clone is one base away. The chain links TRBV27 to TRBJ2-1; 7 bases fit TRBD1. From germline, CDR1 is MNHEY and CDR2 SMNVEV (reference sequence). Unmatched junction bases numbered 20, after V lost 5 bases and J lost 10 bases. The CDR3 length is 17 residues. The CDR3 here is CASSPRPFGTELYEQFF. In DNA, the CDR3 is TGTGCCAGCAGTCCCCGTCCTTTCGGGACAGAGTTATACGAGCAGTTCTTC.

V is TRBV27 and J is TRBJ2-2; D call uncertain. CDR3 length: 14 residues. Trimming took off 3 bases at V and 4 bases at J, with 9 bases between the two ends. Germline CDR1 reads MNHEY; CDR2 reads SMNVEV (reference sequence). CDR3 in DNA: TGTGCCAGCAGTTTTGGCTCCAGCACCGGGGAGCTGTTTTTT. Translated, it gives CASSFGSSTGELFF.

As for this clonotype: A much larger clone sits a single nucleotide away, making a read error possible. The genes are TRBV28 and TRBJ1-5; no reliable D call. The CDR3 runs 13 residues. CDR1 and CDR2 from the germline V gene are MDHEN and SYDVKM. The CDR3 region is CAGSFHGNQPQHF. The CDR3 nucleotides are TGTGCCGGCAGTTTTCATGGTAATCAGCCCCAGCATTTT.

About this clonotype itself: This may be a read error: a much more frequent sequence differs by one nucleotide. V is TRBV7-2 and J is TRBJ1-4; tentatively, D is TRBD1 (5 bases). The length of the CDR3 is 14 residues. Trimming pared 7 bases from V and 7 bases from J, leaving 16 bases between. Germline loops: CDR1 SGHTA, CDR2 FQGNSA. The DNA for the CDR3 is TGTGCCAGCATCGTATCCTCAGGGATTGAAAAACTGTTTTTT. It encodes CASIVSSGIEKLFF.

For the CDR3, the DNA is TGTGCCAGTAGTACGACTAGGGAAGAGACCCAGTACTTC. Translation gives CASSTTREETQYF. The chain couples TRBV19 to TRBJ2-5, with D possibly being TRBD2 (6 bases). V lost 4 bases and J lost 3, with 9 bases in between. From germline, CDR1 is LNHDA and CDR2 SQIVND (reference sequence). The CDR3 is 13 residues long.

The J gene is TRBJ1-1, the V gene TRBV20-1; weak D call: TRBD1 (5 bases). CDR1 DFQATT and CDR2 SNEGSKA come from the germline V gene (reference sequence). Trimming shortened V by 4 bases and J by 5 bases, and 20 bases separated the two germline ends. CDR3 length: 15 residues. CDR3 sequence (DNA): TGCAGTGCTAAGGGGACCTGCCTAATGGGGACTGAAGCTTTCTTT. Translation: CSAKGTCLMGTEAFF.

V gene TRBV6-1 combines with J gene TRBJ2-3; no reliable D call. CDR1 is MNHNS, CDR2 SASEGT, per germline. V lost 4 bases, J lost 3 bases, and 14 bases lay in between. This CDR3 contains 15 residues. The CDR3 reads CASSAYTSWTDTQYF. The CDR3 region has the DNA TGTGCCAGCAGTGCTTATACCAGTTGGACAGATACGCAGTATTTT.

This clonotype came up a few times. Written as DNA, the CDR3 is TGTGCCAGCAGCTTATCAGAAAACACTGAAGCTTTCTTT. Protein product: CASSLSENTEAFF. The rearrangement links TRBV7-9 to TRBJ1-1; D is uncertain. The CDR3 length is 13 residues. V lost 2 bases, J lost 2 bases, and 6 bases lay in between. The germline CDR1 and CDR2 sequences are SEHNR and FQNEAQ (reference sequence).

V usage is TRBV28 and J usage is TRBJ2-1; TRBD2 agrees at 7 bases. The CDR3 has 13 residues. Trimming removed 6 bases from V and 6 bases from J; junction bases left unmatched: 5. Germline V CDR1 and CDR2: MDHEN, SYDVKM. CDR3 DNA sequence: TGTGCCAGCAGCTGGGGGGGGTTCAATGAGCAGTTCTTC. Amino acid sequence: CASSWGGFNEQFF.

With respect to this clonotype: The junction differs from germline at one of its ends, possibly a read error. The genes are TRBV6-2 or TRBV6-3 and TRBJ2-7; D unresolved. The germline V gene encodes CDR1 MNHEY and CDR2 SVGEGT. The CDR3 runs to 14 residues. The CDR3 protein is CASSYLVGTYQQYF. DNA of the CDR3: TGTGCCAGCAGTTACCTAGTGGGAACCTACCAGCAGTACTTC.

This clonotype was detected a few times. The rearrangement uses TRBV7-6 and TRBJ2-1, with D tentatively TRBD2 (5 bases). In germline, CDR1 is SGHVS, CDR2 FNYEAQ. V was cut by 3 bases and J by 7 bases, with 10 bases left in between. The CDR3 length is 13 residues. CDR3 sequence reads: CASSLWSGNEQFF. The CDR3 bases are TGTGCCAGCAGCTTGTGGTCGGGAAATGAGCAGTTCTTC.

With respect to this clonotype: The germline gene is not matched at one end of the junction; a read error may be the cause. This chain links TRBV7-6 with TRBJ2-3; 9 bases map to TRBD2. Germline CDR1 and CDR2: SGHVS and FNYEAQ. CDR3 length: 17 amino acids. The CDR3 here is CAGSSLGSSGRTDTQYF. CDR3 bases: TGTGCCGGCAGCTCCCTAGGTAGTAGCGGGAGAACAGATACGCAGTATTTT.

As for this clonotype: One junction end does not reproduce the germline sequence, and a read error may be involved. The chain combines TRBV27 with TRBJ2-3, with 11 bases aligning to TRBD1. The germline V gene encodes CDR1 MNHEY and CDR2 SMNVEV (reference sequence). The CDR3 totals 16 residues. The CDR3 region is CASSQWTGGAGDMQYF. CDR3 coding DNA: TGTGCCAGCAGCCAGTGGACAGGGGGCGCGGGAGATATGCAGTATTTT.

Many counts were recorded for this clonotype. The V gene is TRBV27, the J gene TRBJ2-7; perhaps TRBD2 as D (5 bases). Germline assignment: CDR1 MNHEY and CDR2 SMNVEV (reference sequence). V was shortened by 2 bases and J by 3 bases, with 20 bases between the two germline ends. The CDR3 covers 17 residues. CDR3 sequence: CASSLIGFGGLSYEQYF. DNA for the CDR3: TGTGCCAGCAGTTTAATTGGATTTGGCGGGCTCAGCTACGAGCAGTACTTC.

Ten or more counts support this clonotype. This CDR3 is CASSRTGDYEQYF. CDR3 in DNA: TGCGCCAGCAGCCGGACAGGGGACTACGAGCAGTACTTC. V gene TRBV4-1 combines with J gene TRBJ2-7; 9 bases are a match to TRBD1. Trimming took 4 bases from V and 3 from J; bases not matched to a gene: 1. The CDR3 is made up of 13 amino acids. Germline V lookup: CDR1 MGHRA, CDR2 YSYEKL.

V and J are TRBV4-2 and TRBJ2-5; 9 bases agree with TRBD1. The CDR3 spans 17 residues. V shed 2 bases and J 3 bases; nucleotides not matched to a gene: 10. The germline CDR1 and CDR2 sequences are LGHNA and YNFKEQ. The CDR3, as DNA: TGTGCCAGCAGCCAACCCCAGGGACAGGGCGCGAAAGAGACCCAGTACTTC. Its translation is CASSQPQGQGAKETQYF.

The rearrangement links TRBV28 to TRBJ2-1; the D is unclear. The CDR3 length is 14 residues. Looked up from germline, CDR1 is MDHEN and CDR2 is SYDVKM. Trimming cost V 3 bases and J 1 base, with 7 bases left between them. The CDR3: CASSFGFSYNEQFF. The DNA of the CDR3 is TGTGCCAGCAGTTTCGGGTTTTCCTACAATGAGCAGTTCTTC.

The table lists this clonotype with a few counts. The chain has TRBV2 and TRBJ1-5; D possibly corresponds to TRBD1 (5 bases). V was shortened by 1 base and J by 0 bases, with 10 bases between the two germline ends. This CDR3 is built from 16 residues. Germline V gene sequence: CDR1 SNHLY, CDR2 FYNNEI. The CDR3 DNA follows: TGTGCCAGCAGTGAAGAGGTGACAGATAGCAATCAGCCCCAGCATTTT. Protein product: CASSEEVTDSNQPQHF.

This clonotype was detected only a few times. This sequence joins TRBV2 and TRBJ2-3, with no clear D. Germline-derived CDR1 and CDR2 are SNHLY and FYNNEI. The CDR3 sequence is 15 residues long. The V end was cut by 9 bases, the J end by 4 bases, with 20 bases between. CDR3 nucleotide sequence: TGTGCCAGTAATCCCTGGGCTAGTATCGCAGATACGCAGTATTTT. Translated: CASNPWASIADTQYF.

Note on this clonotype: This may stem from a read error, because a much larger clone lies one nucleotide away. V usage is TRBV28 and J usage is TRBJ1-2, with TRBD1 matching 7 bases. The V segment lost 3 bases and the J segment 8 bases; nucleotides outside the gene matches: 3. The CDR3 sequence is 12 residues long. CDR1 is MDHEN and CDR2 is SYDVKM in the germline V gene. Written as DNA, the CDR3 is TGTGCCAGCAGTTTCGACAGGGACGGCTACACCTTC. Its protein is CASSFDRDGYTF.

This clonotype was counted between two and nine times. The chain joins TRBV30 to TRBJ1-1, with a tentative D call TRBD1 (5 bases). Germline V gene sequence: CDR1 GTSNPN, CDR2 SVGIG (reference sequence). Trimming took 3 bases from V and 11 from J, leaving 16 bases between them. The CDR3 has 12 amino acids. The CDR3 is CAWRVTDMGAFF. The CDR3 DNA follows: TGTGCCTGGAGAGTTACGGACATGGGGGCTTTCTTT.

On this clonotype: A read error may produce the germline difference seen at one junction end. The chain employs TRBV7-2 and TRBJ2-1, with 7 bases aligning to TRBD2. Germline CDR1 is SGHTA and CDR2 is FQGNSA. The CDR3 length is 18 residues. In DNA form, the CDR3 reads TGCGCCAGCAGTCAACAAAGGGGTTTGGCGGGAGAGGGCAATGAGCAGTTCTTC. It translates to CASSQQRGLAGEGNEQFF.

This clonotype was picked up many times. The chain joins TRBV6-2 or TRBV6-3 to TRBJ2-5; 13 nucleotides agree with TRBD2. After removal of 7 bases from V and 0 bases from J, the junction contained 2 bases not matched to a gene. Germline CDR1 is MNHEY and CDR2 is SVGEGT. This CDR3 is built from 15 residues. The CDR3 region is CASTGTSGNQETQYF. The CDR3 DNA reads TGTGCCAGCACCGGGACTAGCGGGAACCAAGAGACCCAGTACTTC.

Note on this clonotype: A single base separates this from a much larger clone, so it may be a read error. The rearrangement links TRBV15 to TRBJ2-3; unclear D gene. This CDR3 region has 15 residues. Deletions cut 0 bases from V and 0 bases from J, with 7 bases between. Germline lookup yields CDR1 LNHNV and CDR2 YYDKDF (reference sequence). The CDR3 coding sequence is TGTGCCACCAGCAGAGATCTGGATAGCACAGATACGCAGTATTTT. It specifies CATSRDLDSTDTQYF.

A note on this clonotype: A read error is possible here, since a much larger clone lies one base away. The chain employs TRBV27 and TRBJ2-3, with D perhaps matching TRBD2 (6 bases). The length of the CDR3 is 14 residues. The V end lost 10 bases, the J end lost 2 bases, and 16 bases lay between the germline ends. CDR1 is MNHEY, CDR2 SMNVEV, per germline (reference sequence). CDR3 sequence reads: CANIEVAATDTQYF. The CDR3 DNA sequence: TGTGCCAACATTGAGGTAGCGGCCACAGATACGCAGTATTTT.